These 23 T cell receptor beta chains were all obtained from the same sample, sequenced in a study of vaccination effects on CD4 cells after COVID-19. Measured with immunoSEQ multiplex PCR; TCRdb has only the in-frame clones, and not every one. The sample has around 63,000 clones, about 80% seen once; the top ten hold less than 4%. Antigen-specific CD4+ T cells were expanded with viral peptide pools in the ViraFEST assay before sequencing. Having been cultured for about 10 days, the cells underwent CD4+ T cell isolation. Neither prior SARS-CoV-2 infection nor positive nucleocapsid antibodies were present in the vaccine recipients. What these receptors recognize is not known. Sequenced material: CD4+ T cells from PBMCs cultured with HCoV-OC43 spike peptides, taken before COVID-19 vaccination. The sample's subset: HCoV-OC43 spike overlapping peptide pool stimulation. The receptors stem from a human donor who received a COVID-19 vaccine.

The gene calls are TRBV5-1 and TRBJ1-1; 7 bases agree with TRBD1. V was clipped by 8 bases and J by 1 base; unmatched bases: 11. This CDR3 is built from 15 residues. Looked up from germline, CDR1 is SGHRS and CDR2 is YFSETQ. This CDR3 reads CASIPQGSSNTEAFF. Written as DNA, the CDR3 is TGCGCCAGTATCCCACAGGGGTCGTCGAACACTGAAGCTTTCTTT.

The chain carries TRBV3-1 (or the pseudogene TRBV3-2) and TRBJ2-1, with 9 bases identical to TRBD1. J lost 10 bases, V lost 1 base, and 14 bases had no gene match. Germline assignment: CDR1 LGHDT and CDR2 YNNKEL (reference sequence). The CDR3 totals 17 residues. The CDR3 spells CASSQGGIYRGLREQFF. In DNA, the CDR3 is TGTGCCAGCAGCCAAGGAGGGATCTACAGGGGGCTAAGGGAGCAGTTCTTC.

The CDR3 is CASSYRQGNQPQHF. CDR3 sequence (DNA): TGTGCCAGCAGTTACCGGCAGGGAAATCAGCCCCAGCATTTT. The chain joins TRBV6-2 or TRBV6-3 to TRBJ1-5; maybe TRBD1 (5 bases). The CDR3 contains 14 residues. Trimming left V 2 bases short and J 4 bases short, with 9 bases between. From germline, CDR1 is MNHEY and CDR2 SVGEGT.

This clone was seen once. The CDR3 DNA reads as TGTGCCAGCAGCTTCGAGGCGGGGAGGTCCAATGAGCAGTTCTTC. This sequence encodes CASSFEAGRSNEQFF. The J gene is TRBJ2-1, the V gene TRBV7-9, with D perhaps TRBD2 (6 bases). Per the germline V gene, CDR1 is SEHNR and CDR2 is FQNEAQ (reference sequence). CDR3 length equals 15 residues. V gave up 3 bases and J gave up 6 bases, with 15 bases separating them.

The chain couples TRBV18 to TRBJ2-3, with D unclear. Germline V lookup: CDR1 KGHSH, CDR2 LQKENI. CDR3 size: 12 residues. V was pared by 3 bases and J by 5 bases, with 6 bases between. CDR3 in amino acids: CASSPGVDTQYF. CDR3 nucleotide sequence: TGTGCCAGCTCACCGGGCGTAGATACGCAGTATTTT.

The chain links TRBV6-4 to TRBJ2-3; 10 bases match TRBD2. Germline CDR1 reads MRHNA; CDR2 reads SNTAGT. The CDR3 contains 14 residues. Trimming at V came to 11 bases and at J to 3 bases, leaving 8 bases not matched to a gene. The CDR3 DNA follows: TGTGCCGCCGGCCTAGCGGGAGCTACAGATACGCAGTATTTT. It encodes CAAGLAGATDTQYF.

This chain connects TRBV24-1 to TRBJ2-1; TRBD2 aligns across 12 bases. Unmatched junction bases numbered 6, after V lost 4 bases and J lost 0 bases. There are 18 residues in the CDR3. Germline-derived CDR1 and CDR2 are KGHDR and SFDVKD. CDR3 bases: TGTGCCACCAGTGACCCTGGACTAGCGGGGAACTCCTACAATGAGCAGTTCTTC. Translating it yields CATSDPGLAGNSYNEQFF.

The chain uses TRBV9 and TRBJ2-3; D is possibly TRBD1 (6 bases). Germline lookup yields CDR1 SGDLS and CDR2 YYNGEE. CDR3 length: 16 amino acids. The V end lost 4 bases, the J end lost 0 bases, and 15 bases lay between the germline ends. CDR3 in amino acids: CASSPRAGASTDTQYF. DNA of the CDR3: TGTGCCAGCAGCCCCCGAGCAGGGGCTAGCACAGATACGCAGTATTTT.

This clone was observed a few times. V is TRBV20-1 and J is TRBJ1-2; 8 bases fit TRBD1. The CDR3 has 15 residues. Germline trimming cut 3 bases from V and 7 bases from J; bases unmatched to any gene: 13. The germline CDR1 and CDR2 sequences are DFQATT and SNEGSKA (reference sequence). The CDR3 protein is CSASEDGQGSSGYTF. The CDR3 DNA follows: TGCAGTGCTAGTGAAGACGGACAGGGTAGCTCTGGCTACACCTTC.

The J gene is TRBJ2-7, the V gene TRBV28, with TRBD1 matching 12 bases. The trim removed 4 bases at V and 4 bases at J, leaving 2 bases unmatched. The CDR3 runs to 14 residues. The germline gives CDR1 MDHEN, CDR2 SYDVKM. The CDR3: CASSSGQGAYEQYV. CDR3 bases: TGTGCCAGCAGTTCGGGACAGGGGGCTTACGAGCAGTACGTC.

The rearrangement joins TRBV6-5 to TRBJ1-3; TRBD1 might be the D (5 bases). The CDR3 is 13 amino acids. With 7 bases removed from V and 5 bases from J, the gap between germline ends came to 12 bases. In germline, CDR1 is MNHEY, CDR2 SVGAGI. DNA of the CDR3: TGTGCCAGCAACGGGGCAGCCCGAAACACCATATATTTT. Translation gives CASNGAARNTIYF.

V gene TRBV6-5 combines with J gene TRBJ2-1, with TRBD1 as a possible D gene (5 bases). Looked up from germline, CDR1 is MNHEY and CDR2 is SVGAGI. V was cut by 5 bases and J by 2 bases, with 13 bases left in between. This CDR3 has 15 amino acids. The CDR3 DNA follows: TGTGCCAGCAGTAGGACGGAAGGGGCCTACAATGAGCAGTTCTTC. Translated: CASSRTEGAYNEQFF.

The chain employs TRBV29-1 and TRBJ1-1; D perhaps matches TRBD1 (6 bases). From germline, CDR1 is SQVTM and CDR2 ANQGSEA. Trimming took off 7 bases at V and 0 bases at J, with 12 bases between the two ends. The CDR3 is 13 amino acids. CDR3 region: CSACQGLNTEAFF. DNA for the CDR3: TGCAGCGCTTGCCAGGGGCTGAACACTGAAGCTTTCTTT.

CDR3 in DNA: TGTGCCAGTAGAGATCCAGAAAGGTATGGCTACACCTTC. Its translation: CASRDPERYGYTF. The chain links TRBV19 to TRBJ1-2; D gene ambiguous. The CDR3 spans 13 residues. The germline V and J ends were trimmed by 6 bases and 5 bases, with 13 bases remaining between them. Germline V lookup: CDR1 LNHDA, CDR2 SQIVND (reference sequence).

This chain links TRBV2 with TRBJ1-4; no definite D call. Germline loops: CDR1 SNHLY, CDR2 FYNNEI. V lost 4 bases and J 0 bases, leaving 6 bases between the germline ends. The CDR3 is 14 amino acids. DNA for the CDR3: TGTGCCAGCAGTGGTGCCGCAACTAATGAAAAACTGTTTTTT. Its protein product is CASSGAATNEKLFF.

V is TRBV19 and J is TRBJ2-1, with unresolved D. Germline assignment: CDR1 LNHDA and CDR2 SQIVND (reference sequence). Trimming shortened V by 11 bases and J by 0 bases, and 17 bases separated the two germline ends. The CDR3 is 15 amino acids. The CDR3 region has the DNA TGTGCCGCCAAACCCGGCCGAAGCTCCTACAATGAGCAGTTCTTC. Encoded protein: CAAKPGRSSYNEQFF. Supplemented by reference TRBV19 and TRBJ2-1, the full variable domain reads DGGITQSPKYLFRKEGQNVTLSCEQNLNHDAMYWYRQDPGQGLRLIYYSQIVNDFQKGDIAEGYSVSREKKESFPLTVTSAQKNPTAFYLCAAKPGRSSYNEQFFGPGTRLTVL.

The chain combines TRBV2 with TRBJ2-4; D might be TRBD2 (5 bases). The CDR3 extends over 14 amino acids. The V end was cut by 6 bases, the J end by 2 bases, with 11 bases between. Germline CDR1 and CDR2: SNHLY and FYNNEI. The CDR3 reads CASSGGLTKNIQYF. CDR3 coding DNA: TGTGCCAGCAGCGGCGGACTCACCAAAAACATTCAGTACTTC.

This rearrangement joins TRBV6-2 or TRBV6-3 to TRBJ2-1, with 10 bases identical to TRBD2. The CDR3 covers 14 residues. V was pared by 1 base and J by 10 bases, with 4 bases of the junction left unmatched. Germline CDR1 and CDR2: MNHEY and SVGEGT. The CDR3 loop is CASSYLAGGEEQFF. In nucleotides, the CDR3 is TGTGCCAGCAGTTACTTAGCGGGGGGCGAGGAGCAGTTCTTC.

The CDR3 DNA reads TGTGCCAGCAGCTCTTGGGGACAGAACACCGGGGAGCTGTTTTTT. Amino acids: CASSSWGQNTGELFF. The gene calls are TRBV7-2 and TRBJ2-2, with D possibly TRBD1 on 6 matching bases. Germline V gene lookup returns CDR1 SGHTA and CDR2 FQGNSA. The V and J ends lost 4 bases and 1 base respectively, with 10 bases between them. The CDR3 covers 15 residues.

This clone was seen just once. The V and J genes are TRBV9 and TRBJ2-2, with no clear D. The germline V and J ends were trimmed by 7 bases and 3 bases, with 16 bases remaining between them. The CDR3 covers 15 residues. Germline-derived CDR1 and CDR2 are SGDLS and YYNGEE. The CDR3 loop reads CASERSLGYTGELFF. In nucleotides, the CDR3 is TGTGCCAGCGAACGGTCCCTTGGGTACACCGGGGAGCTGTTTTTT. Full variable domain (remainder filled in from reference TRBV9 and TRBJ2-2): DSGVTQTPKHLITATGQRVTLRCSPRSGDLSVYWYQQSLDQGLQFLIQYYNGEERAKGNILERFSAQQFPDLHSELNLSSLELGDSALYFCASERSLGYTGELFFGEGSRLTVL.

The chain uses TRBV5-4 and TRBJ2-5; TRBD1 agrees at 9 bases. V dropped 3 bases and J dropped 1; count of bases not matched to a gene: 1. Germline V gene data show CDR1 as SGHNT and CDR2 as YYREEE (reference sequence). CDR3 length: 14 residues. The DNA of the CDR3 is TGTGCCAGCAGCTCACAGGGGGCCCAAGAGACCCAGTACTTC. It translates to CASSSQGAQETQYF.

This clone was seen a few times. This chain joins TRBV11-3 and TRBJ1-2; TRBD1 agrees at 9 bases. Trimming removed 5 bases from V and 4 bases from J; junction bases left unmatched: 8. The CDR3 has 15 residues. The germline V gene has CDR1 SGHNT and CDR2 YENEEA. CDR3 sequence (DNA): TGTGCCAGCAGCCGGGGGACAGGGCTGGGCTATGGCTACACCTTC. This translates into CASSRGTGLGYGYTF.

V and J are TRBV27 and TRBJ2-7, with 7 bases matching TRBD1. The germline V gene has CDR1 MNHEY and CDR2 SMNVEV (reference sequence). The CDR3 covers 15 residues. V shed 5 bases and J 3 bases; nucleotides not matched to a gene: 10. The CDR3 DNA follows: TGTGCCAGCAGTCCTAGCTTGACAGGGCTCTACGAGCAGTACGTC. It encodes CASSPSLTGLYEQYV.